A selection of T cell receptor beta chains follows, all from one sample in a study of CD8+ T cells in alopecia areata. Sequencing was performed with immunoSEQ multiplex PCR; in TCRdb, only in-frame clones are kept and a portion is missing. In the table there are about 110,000 clones, roughly 84% of which are singletons. Sequenced here: CD8+ T cells sorted from blood, sampled at week 24, from a patient treated with tofacitinib. Source of these receptors: a human donor with alopecia areata. The CDR3 runs from the conserved cysteine through the conserved F or W. A D gene is named only where the DNA matches it firmly. A row's size may be missing; if present it is once, few, many or a size class.

-,-,TRBJ2-5,TRBV11-3,CASSLSAGDIQETQYF,TGTGCCAGCAGCTTGTCGGCGGGGGACATCCAAGAGACCCAGTACTTC
-,-,TRBJ2-3,TRBV18,CASSPVGATDTQYF,TGTGCCAGCTCACCTGTTGGCGCCACAGATACGCAGTATTTT
-,-,TRBJ1-1,TRBV5-3,CASSAGWNTEAFF,TGTGCCAGCAGCGCCGGATGGAACACTGAAGCTTTCTTT
once,-,TRBJ2-2,TRBV19,CASSIDRGLIVELFF,TGTGCCAGTAGTATAGATCGGGGTCTGATCGTGGAGCTGTTTTTT
few,-,TRBJ2-3,TRBV7-8,CASSSTTRRDTQYF,TGTGCCAGCAGCTCCACGACAAGAAGAGATACGCAGTATTTT
-,TRBD1,TRBJ1-5,TRBV6-5,CASRPDRGDQPQHF,TGTGCCAGCAGACCCGACAGGGGGGATCAGCCCCAGCATTTT
-,-,TRBJ1-1,TRBV11-1,CASSLLTEAFF,TGTGCCAGCAGCCTTCTGACTGAAGCTTTCTTT
-,TRBD1,TRBJ1-2,TRBV12-5,CASGLVPPPTGDYGYTF,TGTGCTAGTGGTTTGGTCCCTCCCCCAACAGGGGACTATGGCTACACCTTC
-,-,TRBJ1-1,TRBV19,CASTWTNTEAFF,TGTGCCAGTACGTGGACGAACACTGAAGCTTTCTTT
few,-,TRBJ1-2,TRBV29-1,CSVAAWDNYGYTF,TGCAGCGTTGCGGCGTGGGATAACTATGGCTACACCTTC
-,-,TRBJ2-1,TRBV7-9,CASSHGINEQFF,TGTGCCAGCAGTCATGGGATCAATGAGCAGTTCTTC
-,-,TRBJ2-1,TRBV6-6,CASSRRTEDNEQFF,TGTGCCAGCAGCCGACGGACTGAAGACAATGAGCAGTTCTTC
once,-,TRBJ1-1,TRBV7-2,CASSLWVGNTEAFF,TGTGCCAGCAGCTTATGGGTCGGTAACACTGAAGCTTTCTTT
-,TRBD2,TRBJ2-1,TRBV7-2,CASSLPLAGGTSYNEQFF,TGTGCCAGCAGCTTACCGCTAGCGGGGGGTACCTCCTACAATGAGCAGTTCTTC
-,TRBD2,TRBJ2-2,TRBV30,CAWSGGAGGELFF,TGTGCCTGGAGCGGGGGGGCCGGTGGGGAGCTGTTTTTT
-,-,TRBJ1-1,TRBV25-1,CASSELVGAQNTEAFF,TGTGCCAGCAGTGAATTGGTTGGGGCCCAGAACACTGAAGCTTTCTTT
-,TRBD1,TRBJ1-2,TRBV6-6,CASSLLGDRGNYGYTF,TGTGCCAGCAGCCTCCTCGGGGACAGGGGGAATTATGGCTACACCTTC
-,TRBD1,TRBJ1-4,TRBV15,CATSNWQGDEKLFF,TGTGCCACCAGCAACTGGCAGGGGGACGAAAAACTGTTTTTT
-,TRBD1,TRBJ2-1,TRBV7-6,CASSLRTGVYNEQFF,TGTGCCAGCAGCTTAAGGACAGGGGTGTACAATGAGCAGTTCTTC
few,-,TRBJ1-6,TRBV27,CASTLGLPWSPLHF,TGTGCCAGCACCTTGGGACTCCCTTGGTCACCCCTCCACTTT
once,-,TRBJ2-7,TRBV29-1,CSVLGGPTYEQYF,TGCAGCGTTTTAGGGGGGCCTACCTACGAGCAGTACTTC
-,TRBD1,TRBJ2-7,TRBV4-3,CASSQNDRAYEQYF,TGCGCCAGCAGCCAAAATGACAGGGCGTACGAGCAGTACTTC
-,-,TRBJ1-3,TRBV5-6,CASSLGEFSGNTIYF,TGTGCCAGCAGCTTGGGCGAATTTTCTGGAAACACCATATATTTT
-,-,TRBJ2-5,TRBV6-6,CASSYPGLIEGETQYF,TGTGCCAGCAGTTACCCAGGACTGATTGAAGGGGAGACCCAGTACTTC